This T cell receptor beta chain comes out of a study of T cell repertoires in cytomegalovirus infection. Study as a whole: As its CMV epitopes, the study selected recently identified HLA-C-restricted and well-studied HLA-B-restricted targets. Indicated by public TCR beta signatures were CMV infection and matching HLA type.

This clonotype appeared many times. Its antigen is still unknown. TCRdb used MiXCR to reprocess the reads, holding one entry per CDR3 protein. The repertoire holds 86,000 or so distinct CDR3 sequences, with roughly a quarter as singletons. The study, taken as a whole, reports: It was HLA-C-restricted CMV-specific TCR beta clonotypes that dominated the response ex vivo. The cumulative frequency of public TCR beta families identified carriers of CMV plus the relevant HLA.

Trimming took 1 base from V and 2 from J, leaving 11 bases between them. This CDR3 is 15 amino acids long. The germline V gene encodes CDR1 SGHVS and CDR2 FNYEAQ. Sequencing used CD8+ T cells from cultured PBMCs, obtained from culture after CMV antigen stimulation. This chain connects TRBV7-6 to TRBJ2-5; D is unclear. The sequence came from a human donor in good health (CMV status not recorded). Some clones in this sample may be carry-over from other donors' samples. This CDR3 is CASSLDLSVQETQYF. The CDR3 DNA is TGTGCCAGCAGCTTAGACTTGTCAGTACAAGAGACCCAGTACTTC.